Shown below are 4 T cell receptor beta chains from a single sample sequenced in a study of blood T cell repertoires in COVID-19. Sequencing was performed with immunoSEQ multiplex PCR; in TCRdb, only in-frame clones are kept and a portion is missing. The sample records more than 60,000 clones, 88% being singletons. The specimen was peripheral blood. These receptor sequences come from a woman in her sixties or seventies with COVID-19, enrolled during active disease.

The V call is TRBV25-1, the J call TRBJ2-3; perhaps TRBD1 as D (6 bases). In germline, CDR1 is MGHDK, CDR2 SYGVNS. With 8 bases removed from V and 3 bases from J, the gap between germline ends came to 12 bases. CDR3 size: 13 residues. The CDR3 DNA follows: TGTGCCAGCGGAAGCACAGGGACAGATACGCAGTATTTT. This encodes CASGSTGTDTQYF.

The chain is built from TRBV29-1 and TRBJ2-5, with 8 bases lining up with TRBD2. V dropped 3 bases and J dropped 5; count of bases not matched to a gene: 11. The CDR3 runs to 15 residues. Germline CDR1 SQVTM, CDR2 ANQGSEA. The CDR3 nucleotides are TGCAGCGTTGATTGGAACGGGGGGGCGAGGGAGACCCAGTACTTC. Protein: CSVDWNGGARETQYF.

The J gene is TRBJ2-3, the V gene TRBV5-1; a weak D match, TRBD1 (8 bases). Per the germline V gene, CDR1 is SGHRS and CDR2 is YFSETQ. CDR3 size: 11 residues. CDR3 sequence (DNA): TGCGCTTCGACAGGGGAGGGTACGCAGTATTTT. This encodes CASTGEGTQYF. Full variable domain (remainder filled in from reference TRBV5-1 and TRBJ2-3): KAGVTQTPRYLIKTRGQQVTLSCSPISGHRSVSWYQQTPGQGLQFLFEYFSETQRNKGNFPGRFSGRQFSNSRSEMNVSTLELGDSALYLCASTGEGTQYFGPGTRLTVL.

The sample holds one count of this clone. This chain connects TRBV12-3 or TRBV12-4 to TRBJ2-5; no clear D. This CDR3 has 12 amino acids. The V gene lost 6 bases and the J gene lost 0 bases, with 5 bases spanning the gap. The chain's CDR3 is CASRSYQETQYF. CDR3 nucleotide sequence: TGTGCCAGCAGGTCCTACCAAGAGACCCAGTACTTC.